A selection of T cell receptor beta chains follows, all from one sample in a study of CD8 T cells in Susac syndrome. TCRdb re-derived calls from the immunoSEQ multiplex PCR reads in MiXCR, one entry per CDR3 protein. The profile covers 200,000 to 300,000 distinct CDR3 sequences, with just under 95% appearing a single time and less than 0.075% taken by the ten largest. Sequenced material: CD4+ T cells from PBMCs. These receptors were taken from a human donor with multiple sclerosis. CDR3s include the opening cysteine and the closing phenylalanine or tryptophan. The D gene is left open where the match is weak. Clone size is not always given. Where it is, it says once, few, many or a class for expanded clones.

CDR3 length	J gene	clone size	D gene	V gene	CDR3 protein	CDR3 DNA
14	TRBJ2-7	NA	NA	TRBV7-9	CASSSGHPTYEQYF	TGTGCCAGCAGCTCGGGACACCCAACCTACGAGCAGTACTTC
14	TRBJ2-3	NA	NA	TRBV11-2	CASGLGYSTDTQYF	TGTGCCAGCGGCTTGGGGTATAGCACAGATACGCAGTATTTT
18	TRBJ2-1	once	TRBD1	TRBV19	CASPPPGDRAITYNEQFF	TGTGCCAGTCCACCCCCTGGGGACAGGGCTATTACCTACAATGAGCAGTTCTTC
14	TRBJ2-1	NA	NA	TRBV28	CASSLFGGGPGRFF	TGTGCCAGCAGTTTGTTCGGTGGGGGGCCGGGGCGGTTCTTC
13	TRBJ2-2	NA	NA	TRBV15	CATSRENTGELFF	TGTGCCACCAGCAGAGAGAACACCGGGGAGCTGTTTTTT
12	TRBJ2-5	once	TRBD2	TRBV29-1	CSVRTSQETQYF	TGCAGCGTTCGGACTAGCCAAGAGACCCAGTACTTC
14	TRBJ2-7	NA	NA	TRBV20-1	CSAEGQGPIYEQYF	TGCAGTGCCGAAGGTCAGGGACCCATCTACGAGCAGTACTTC
13	TRBJ1-5	NA	NA	TRBV20-1	CSARDLSQGPQHF	TGCAGTGCTAGAGATCTCTCCCAGGGGCCCCAGCATTTT
14	TRBJ1-6	NA	NA	TRBV20-1	CSARSRGRYSPLHF	TGCAGTGCTCGCTCCAGGGGAAGGTACTCACCCCTCCACTTT
15	TRBJ1-5	NA	NA	TRBV7-2	CASSLETGRNQPQHF	TGTGCCAGCAGCTTGGAAACAGGGCGCAATCAGCCCCAGCATTTT
14	TRBJ1-5	NA	NA	TRBV6-4	CASSESGGNQPQHF	TGTGCCAGCAGTGAAAGTGGGGGGAATCAGCCCCAGCATTTT
13	TRBJ1-2	NA	NA	TRBV14	CASSQFRGAGYTF	TGTGCCAGCAGCCAATTTCGGGGGGCTGGCTACACCTTC
16	TRBJ2-7	NA	TRBD1	TRBV28	CASSFWGQGRSYEQYF	TGTGCCAGCAGTTTTTGGGGACAGGGCCGCTCCTACGAGCAGTACTTC
13	TRBJ1-1	NA	TRBD1	TRBV2	CASGQGMNTEAFF	TGTGCCAGCGGACAGGGGATGAACACTGAAGCTTTCTTT
16	TRBJ1-4	NA	NA	TRBV7-9	CASSLAQPFGNEKLFF	TGTGCCAGCAGCTTAGCGCAGCCTTTCGGTAATGAAAAACTGTTTTTT
12	TRBJ1-1	NA	NA	TRBV19	CASSMRLAEAFF	TGTGCCAGTAGTATGCGACTGGCTGAAGCTTTCTTT
16	TRBJ2-7	NA	TRBD2	TRBV10-3	CAAATTGTTRYNEQYF	TGTGCCGCCGCCACTACCGGGACTACGAGGTACAACGAGCAGTACTTC
15	TRBJ1-1	NA	NA	TRBV15	CATSRGGRVNTEAFF	TGTGCCACCAGCAGAGGAGGGAGGGTCAACACTGAAGCTTTCTTT
14	TRBJ2-7	NA	TRBD1	TRBV6-5	CASSYGTENYEQYF	TGTGCCAGCAGTTACGGGACAGAGAATTACGAGCAGTACTTC
17	TRBJ2-6	NA	NA	TRBV5-4	CASSLEGPRSGANVLTF	TGTGCCAGCAGCTTGGAGGGACCGCGCTCTGGGGCCAACGTCCTGACTTTC
13	TRBJ2-2	NA	NA	TRBV2	CASRILSTGELFF	TGTGCCAGCAGGATTTTGTCGACCGGGGAGCTGTTTTTT
14	TRBJ1-1	NA	NA	TRBV5-1	CASSPNRPNTEAFF	TGCGCCAGCAGCCCGAATCGGCCGAACACTGAAGCTTTCTTT
14	TRBJ1-5	once	NA	TRBV7-9	CASSFEGPNQPQHF	TGTGCCAGCAGCTTCGAGGGACCCAATCAGCCCCAGCATTTT
15	TRBJ1-6	NA	NA	TRBV28	CASIRTSSYNSPLHF	TGTGCCAGCATTCGGACTAGCTCCTATAATTCACCCCTCCACTTT
14	TRBJ1-2	NA	NA	TRBV18	CASSPSGDHYGYTF	TGTGCCAGCTCCCCTAGCGGGGATCACTATGGCTACACCTTC
16	TRBJ2-3	once	TRBD2	TRBV5-1	CASSPLAGGGTDTQYF	TGCGCCAGCAGTCCCTTAGCGGGGGGCGGCACAGATACGCAGTATTTT
14	TRBJ2-1	NA	NA	TRBV24-1	CATTPGASYNEQFF	TGTGCCACCACCCCGGGGGCTTCGTACAATGAGCAGTTCTTC
14	TRBJ2-6	NA	NA	TRBV28	CASSLFSGANVLTF	TGTGCCAGCAGTTTATTCTCTGGGGCCAACGTCCTGACTTTC
14	TRBJ1-1	NA	NA	TRBV12-3/TRBV12-4	CASRWGPTGTEAFF	TGTGCCAGCAGATGGGGCCCGACGGGGACTGAAGCTTTCTTT
18	TRBJ2-2	NA	NA	TRBV4-1	CASSQDKSGRANTGELFF	TGCGCCAGCAGCCAAGATAAAAGCGGGCGGGCGAACACCGGGGAGCTGTTTTTT
16	TRBJ2-2	NA	TRBD2	TRBV19	CASSIDGGEDTGELFF	TGTGCCAGTAGTATAGATGGGGGGGAGGACACCGGGGAGCTGTTTTTT
15	TRBJ1-4	NA	NA	TRBV2	CASRARTERWEKLFF	TGTGCCAGCAGAGCCAGGACGGAGAGGTGGGAAAAACTGTTTTTT
13	TRBJ1-2	NA	NA	TRBV6-2/TRBV6-3	CASSPGANYGYTF	TGTGCCAGCAGTCCCGGGGCTAACTATGGCTACACCTTC
14	TRBJ2-1	NA	TRBD2	TRBV20-1	CSAIAGGALNEQFF	TGCAGTGCCATAGCGGGAGGGGCTCTCAATGAGCAGTTCTTC
16	TRBJ2-3	NA	NA	TRBV9	CASSAPDKTFTGTQYF	TGTGCCAGCAGCGCCCCCGACAAAACCTTCACGGGGACGCAGTATTTT
12	TRBJ1-2	NA	NA	TRBV29-1	CSVESTGYGYTF	TGCAGCGTTGAAAGCACAGGGTATGGCTACACCTTC
16	TRBJ2-4	NA	TRBD1	TRBV12-3/TRBV12-4	CASSPRQGGTKNIQYF	TGTGCCAGCAGCCCCCGACAGGGGGGAACCAAAAACATTCAGTACTTC
11	TRBJ1-2	NA	NA	TRBV20-1	CSASSPYGYTF	TGCAGTGCTAGCAGTCCTTATGGCTACACCTTC
15	TRBJ1-4	NA	NA	TRBV4-1	CASSQSVSSWEKLFF	TGCGCCAGCAGCCAGTCTGTGTCTTCGTGGGAAAAACTGTTTTTT
18	TRBJ2-1	NA	NA	TRBV20-1	CSARDSDFWGVYYNEQFF	TGCAGTGCTAGAGACAGCGATTTTTGGGGAGTTTACTACAATGAGCAGTTCTTC
14	TRBJ1-1	NA	NA	TRBV5-4	CASSLASVGTEAFF	TGTGCCAGCAGCTTGGCCTCCGTGGGCACTGAAGCTTTCTTT
15	TRBJ2-5	NA	TRBD2	TRBV7-7	CASSLGGTVQETQYF	TGTGCCAGCAGCTTGGGGGGGACCGTTCAAGAGACCCAGTACTTC
15	TRBJ2-3	NA	TRBD2	TRBV5-4	CASSGRTRGTDTQYF	TGTGCCAGCTCCGGTAGGACTAGGGGCACAGATACGCAGTATTTT